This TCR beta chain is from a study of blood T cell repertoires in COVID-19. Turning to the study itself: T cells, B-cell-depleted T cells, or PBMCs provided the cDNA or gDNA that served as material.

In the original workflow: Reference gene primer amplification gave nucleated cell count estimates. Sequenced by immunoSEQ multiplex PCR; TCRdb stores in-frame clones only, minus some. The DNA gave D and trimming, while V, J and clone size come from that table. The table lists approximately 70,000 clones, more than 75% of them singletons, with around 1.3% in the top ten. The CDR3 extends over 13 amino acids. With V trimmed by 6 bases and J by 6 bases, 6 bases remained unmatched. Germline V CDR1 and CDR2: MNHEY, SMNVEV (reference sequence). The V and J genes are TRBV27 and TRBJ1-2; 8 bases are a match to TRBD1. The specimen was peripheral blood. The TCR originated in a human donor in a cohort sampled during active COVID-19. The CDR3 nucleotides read TGTGCCAGCAGCTTGGACAGGGCCCATGGCTACACCTTC. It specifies CASSLDRAHGYTF.